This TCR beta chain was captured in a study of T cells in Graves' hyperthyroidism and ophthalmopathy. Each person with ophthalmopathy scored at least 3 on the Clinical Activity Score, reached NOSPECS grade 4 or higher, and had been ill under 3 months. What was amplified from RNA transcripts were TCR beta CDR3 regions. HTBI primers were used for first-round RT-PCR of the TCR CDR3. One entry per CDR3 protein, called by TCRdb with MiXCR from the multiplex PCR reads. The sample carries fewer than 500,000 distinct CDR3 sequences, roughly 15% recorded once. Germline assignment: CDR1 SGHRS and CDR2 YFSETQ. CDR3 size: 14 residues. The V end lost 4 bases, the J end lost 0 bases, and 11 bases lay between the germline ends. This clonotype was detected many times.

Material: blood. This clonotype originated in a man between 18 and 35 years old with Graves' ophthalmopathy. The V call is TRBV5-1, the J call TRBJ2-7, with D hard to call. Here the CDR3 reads CASSGQSLSYEQYF. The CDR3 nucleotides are TGCGCCAGCAGCGGCCAATCGCTCTCCTACGAGCAGTACTTC. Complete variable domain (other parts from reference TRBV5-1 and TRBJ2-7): KAGVTQTPRYLIKTRGQQVTLSCSPISGHRSVSWYQQTPGQGLQFLFEYFSETQRNKGNFPGRFSGRQFSNSRSEMNVSTLELGDSALYLCASSGQSLSYEQYFGPGTRLTVT.